This entry describes one TCR beta chain. Its antigen is unidentified. This sample is part of a study of CD8 T cells in Susac syndrome. Overall study: Active disease was present in about 6 of the sequenced Susac syndrome patients, and remission in eight or nine. Patients with Susac syndrome had blood drawn and were at that point therapy-naive, on corticosteroids, or on intravenous immunoglobulin alone. Study results and limitations: Susac syndrome CD4+ T cell repertoires showed no clonal expansion.

Random-hexamer reverse transcription was applied to roughly 0.5 to 1 ug RNA. TCRdb processed the immunoSEQ multiplex PCR reads anew with MiXCR; each CDR3 protein has one entry. This sample has over 150,000 distinct CDR3 sequences, with roughly 95% found just once. V was clipped by 5 bases and J by 2 bases; unmatched bases: 8. CDR3 size: 14 residues. Germline V gene sequence: CDR1 DFQATT, CDR2 SNEGSKA (reference sequence). Patients with Susac syndrome showed fulfilment of recently defined diagnostic criteria for definite or probable disease. Material for sequencing was CD4+ T cells from PBMCs. The clonotype comes from a human donor with Susac syndrome. The genes are TRBV20-1 and TRBJ2-7, with 8 bases that match TRBD2. CDR3 nucleotide sequence: TGCAGTGCTGACACGGCGGGGGGAGCCTACGAGCAGTACTTC. This gives the protein CSADTAGGAYEQYF.